A selection of T cell receptor beta chains follows, all from one sample in a study of blood T cell repertoires in COVID-19. Sequenced by immunoSEQ multiplex PCR; TCRdb stores in-frame clones only, minus some. This table holds around 250,000 clones, over 75% found once. Sequencing was performed on PBMCs or T cells enriched from blood (not recorded which). The receptor set was obtained from a woman between 50 and 59 years old who had recovered from COVID-19. Both conserved end residues are part of each CDR3. The D gene is left open where the match is weak. Only some rows state a clone size, as once, few, many or a class for expanded clones.

J: TRBJ2-1; length: 14; size: NA; D: TRBD2; V: TRBV2; DNA: TGTGCCAGCAGTGCCAGCCTAGCGGGATCCCAGCAGTTCTTC; CDR3: CASSASLAGSQQFF
J: TRBJ1-5; length: 17; size: NA; D: NA; V: TRBV7-9; DNA: TGTGCCAGCAGCTTGAACCGGGGAACACATAGCAATCAGCCCCAGCATTTT; CDR3: CASSLNRGTHSNQPQHF
J: TRBJ1-1; length: 11; size: NA; D: NA; V: TRBV7-9; DNA: TGTGCCAGCAGACTTGGCACTGAAGCTTTCTTT; CDR3: CASRLGTEAFF
J: TRBJ1-2; length: 15; size: NA; D: NA; V: TRBV28; DNA: TGTGCCAGCAGTTTAGTCCGGGGGGTGGGCTATGGCTACACCTTC; CDR3: CASSLVRGVGYGYTF
J: TRBJ1-5; length: 15; size: NA; D: TRBD1; V: TRBV19; DNA: TGTGCCAGTAGTTTTAGGGACAGGTCCGTTCAGCCCCAGCATTTT; CDR3: CASSFRDRSVQPQHF
J: TRBJ1-6; length: 15; size: NA; D: TRBD1; V: TRBV2; DNA: TGTGCCAGCCAAGTTGCGGGGACAGCTAATTCACCCCTCCACTTT; CDR3: CASQVAGTANSPLHF
J: TRBJ1-2; length: 14; size: NA; D: NA; V: TRBV4-1; DNA: TGCGCCAGCAGCCAAGATAGACAGAACTATGGCTACACCTTC; CDR3: CASSQDRQNYGYTF
J: TRBJ2-5; length: 16; size: NA; D: TRBD2; V: TRBV18; DNA: TGTGCCAGCTCACCTAGGACTAGGATGTACCAAGAGACCCAGTACTTC; CDR3: CASSPRTRMYQETQYF
J: TRBJ1-1; length: 15; size: NA; D: NA; V: TRBV19; DNA: TGTGCCAGTAGTATTGACGCCGAAGGGGACACTGAAGCTTTCTTT; CDR3: CASSIDAEGDTEAFF
J: TRBJ1-1; length: 15; size: NA; D: TRBD1; V: TRBV18; DNA: TGTGCCAGCTCACCACAGGGACAGGGGGCCACTGAAGCTTTCTTT; CDR3: CASSPQGQGATEAFF
J: TRBJ1-2; length: 12; size: NA; D: NA; V: TRBV25-1; DNA: TGTGCCAGCAGTGAGGGCCAGTATGGCTACACCTTC; CDR3: CASSEGQYGYTF
J: TRBJ2-5; length: 13; size: NA; D: TRBD1; V: TRBV24-1; DNA: TGTGCCACCAGTCGGGACAGCCAAGAGACCCAGTACTTC; CDR3: CATSRDSQETQYF
J: TRBJ2-2; length: 13; size: NA; D: NA; V: TRBV6-5; DNA: TGTGCCAGCAGCCTGACTAGTCCCGGGGAGCTGTTTTTT; CDR3: CASSLTSPGELFF
J: TRBJ2-1; length: 13; size: NA; D: NA; V: TRBV2; DNA: TGTGCCAGCAGTGACGTCACTAGCAATGAGCAGTTCTTC; CDR3: CASSDVTSNEQFF
J: TRBJ1-1; length: 16; size: NA; D: NA; V: TRBV5-1; DNA: TGCGCCAGCAGCTGGGGAGGGACCTCGATAAACACTGAAGCTTTCTTT; CDR3: CASSWGGTSINTEAFF
J: TRBJ2-2; length: 16; size: NA; D: TRBD1; V: TRBV7-2; DNA: TGTGCCAGCAGCCGCAGACAGGGGGCGAACACCGGGGAGCTGTTTTTT; CDR3: CASSRRQGANTGELFF
J: TRBJ1-2; length: 14; size: NA; D: NA; V: TRBV27; DNA: TGTGCCAGCAGTTTAGGCGGACTGCCCTATGGCTACACCTTC; CDR3: CASSLGGLPYGYTF
J: TRBJ2-5; length: 14; size: NA; D: NA; V: TRBV27; DNA: TGTGCCAGCAGTTTATCGGGGCAGCCCCCGACCCAGTACTTC; CDR3: CASSLSGQPPTQYF
J: TRBJ2-3; length: 14; size: NA; D: NA; V: TRBV3-1/TRBV3-2; DNA: TGTGCCAGCAGCCAAATGGTCCGAGGAGATACGCAGTATTTT; CDR3: CASSQMVRGDTQYF
J: TRBJ2-7; length: 13; size: NA; D: TRBD1; V: TRBV5-1; DNA: TGCGCCAGCGGTGACAGGGGGCGCAACGAGCAGTACTTC; CDR3: CASGDRGRNEQYF
J: TRBJ1-4; length: 13; size: NA; D: TRBD1; V: TRBV6-6; DNA: TGTGCCAGCAGTTACGACAGGGACGAAAAACTGTTTTTT; CDR3: CASSYDRDEKLFF
J: TRBJ2-1; length: 17; size: few; D: NA; V: TRBV3-1/TRBV3-2; DNA: TGTGCCAGCAGCCCCCTGTTTGAGGGAGGCAGGAGGAATGAGCAGTTCTTC; CDR3: CASSPLFEGGRRNEQFF
J: TRBJ2-3; length: 15; size: NA; D: TRBD1; V: TRBV5-1; DNA: TGCGCCAGCAGCTTGGGACAGGGTAGCACAGATACGCAGTATTTT; CDR3: CASSLGQGSTDTQYF
J: TRBJ2-7; length: 15; size: NA; D: TRBD1; V: TRBV5-1; DNA: TGCGCCAGCAGCGCTTACAGGGGATTAACCTACGAGCAGTACTTC; CDR3: CASSAYRGLTYEQYF
J: TRBJ1-5; length: 14; size: NA; D: NA; V: TRBV30; DNA: TGTGCCTGGAGTAACTTAGGGGCACGACAGCCCCAGCATTTT; CDR3: CAWSNLGARQPQHF
J: TRBJ2-3; length: 16; size: NA; D: TRBD2; V: TRBV18; DNA: TGTGCCAGCTCACCTCTAGCGGGAGGTAGCACAGATACGCAGTATTTT; CDR3: CASSPLAGGSTDTQYF
J: TRBJ1-3; length: 15; size: NA; D: TRBD1; V: TRBV9; DNA: TGTGCCAGCAGCGTAGGACAGGGGGCAGGAAACACCATATATTTT; CDR3: CASSVGQGAGNTIYF
J: TRBJ2-2; length: 16; size: NA; D: TRBD2; V: TRBV11-2; DNA: TGTGCCAGCAGCCGTCCAGGACTAGCGGGTACCGGGGAGCTGTTTTTT; CDR3: CASSRPGLAGTGELFF
J: TRBJ1-2; length: 15; size: NA; D: TRBD1; V: TRBV19; DNA: TGTGCCAGTAGTATTCGGCGGCAGGGGGACGATGGCTACACCTTC; CDR3: CASSIRRQGDDGYTF
J: TRBJ1-5; length: 14; size: NA; D: TRBD1; V: TRBV27; DNA: TGTGCCAGCAGTCAGGACAGGGGCAATCAGCCCCAGCATTTT; CDR3: CASSQDRGNQPQHF
J: TRBJ2-6; length: 15; size: NA; D: TRBD1; V: TRBV5-1; DNA: TGCGCCAGCAGCACCTCCAGGGGGATTACCAACGTCCTGACTTTC; CDR3: CASSTSRGITNVLTF
J: TRBJ1-4; length: 15; size: NA; D: NA; V: TRBV28; DNA: TGTGCCAGCAGCTCCCCTGACAGCACTAATGAAAAACTGTTTTTT; CDR3: CASSSPDSTNEKLFF
J: TRBJ2-2; length: 16; size: NA; D: NA; V: TRBV4-2; DNA: TGTGCCAGCAGCCAAGATTATCCTTGGGGAGCAGGGGAGCTGTTTTTT; CDR3: CASSQDYPWGAGELFF
J: TRBJ2-3; length: 16; size: few; D: TRBD2; V: TRBV12-5; DNA: TGTGCTAGTGGTTCGGGTTTAAGCGGGAATTCAGATACGCAGTATTTT; CDR3: CASGSGLSGNSDTQYF
J: TRBJ2-7; length: 16; size: once; D: NA; V: TRBV18; DNA: TGTGCCAGCTCACCAACGGGATCCTCCATTACCTACGAGCAGTACTTC; CDR3: CASSPTGSSITYEQYF
J: TRBJ1-1; length: 17; size: NA; D: TRBD1; V: TRBV14; DNA: TGTGCCAGCAGCCGCAACCCGGGACAGGGAGGGCACACTGAAGCTTTCTTT; CDR3: CASSRNPGQGGHTEAFF
J: TRBJ1-6; length: 15; size: NA; D: TRBD1; V: TRBV7-9; DNA: TGTGCCAGCAGCTTAAGGCCAGGGGGGAATTCACCCCTCCACTTT; CDR3: CASSLRPGGNSPLHF
J: TRBJ2-1; length: 15; size: NA; D: TRBD2; V: TRBV11-3; DNA: TGTGCCAGCAGCCTAAGCGGGAGGGCCTACAATGAGCAGTTCTTC; CDR3: CASSLSGRAYNEQFF
J: TRBJ2-1; length: 19; size: NA; D: NA; V: TRBV3-1/TRBV3-2; DNA: TGTGCCAGCAGCCAACTGGACAGGGTAGCGGGAGAAAATTGGAATGAGCAGTTCTTC; CDR3: CASSQLDRVAGENWNEQFF
J: TRBJ1-5; length: 12; size: NA; D: NA; V: TRBV2; DNA: TGTGCCAGCAGTGAATCCGGGCAGCCCCAGCATTTT; CDR3: CASSESGQPQHF
J: TRBJ1-2; length: 14; size: NA; D: TRBD1; V: TRBV3-1/TRBV3-2; DNA: TGTGCCAGCAGCCTCGGGACAGGGAGGTATGGCTACACCTTC; CDR3: CASSLGTGRYGYTF
J: TRBJ1-1; length: 18; size: NA; D: NA; V: TRBV19; DNA: TGTGCCAGTAGTATATTAGAAAGAACGCGGGGTACGAACACTGAAGCTTTCTTT; CDR3: CASSILERTRGTNTEAFF
J: TRBJ2-7; length: 12; size: NA; D: NA; V: TRBV20-1; DNA: TGCAGTGCTAGTGACACAGGGTACGAGCAGTACTTC; CDR3: CSASDTGYEQYF
J: TRBJ2-5; length: 16; size: NA; D: TRBD2; V: TRBV28; DNA: TGTGCCAGCAGTTTAGGGGGCGGGAGGAAGGGTGAGACCCAGTACTTC; CDR3: CASSLGGGRKGETQYF
J: TRBJ2-7; length: 12; size: NA; D: NA; V: TRBV12-5; DNA: TGTGCTAGTGGTTTGGTACTCGGCGAGCAGTACTTC; CDR3: CASGLVLGEQYF
J: TRBJ1-1; length: 12; size: NA; D: NA; V: TRBV12-3/TRBV12-4; DNA: TGTGCCAGCAGTCCCGAGGACACTGAAGCTTTCTTT; CDR3: CASSPEDTEAFF
J: TRBJ2-7; length: 14; size: once; D: NA; V: TRBV4-2; DNA: TGTGCCAGCAGCAACTCGGACGCAACAGGGGAGCAGTACTTC; CDR3: CASSNSDATGEQYF
J: TRBJ2-1; length: 14; size: NA; D: NA; V: TRBV2; DNA: TGTGCCAGCAGTGAAGGCAGGTTTGGCAATGAGCAGTTCTTC; CDR3: CASSEGRFGNEQFF
J: TRBJ2-1; length: 15; size: NA; D: TRBD1; V: TRBV2; DNA: TGTGCCAGCAATCCGGACAGGGGGCATGACAATGAGCAGTTCTTC; CDR3: CASNPDRGHDNEQFF
J: TRBJ1-4; length: 16; size: NA; D: TRBD1; V: TRBV7-9; DNA: TGTGCCAGCAGCTCCCGACAGGGTTTGACTAATGAAAAACTGTTTTTT; CDR3: CASSSRQGLTNEKLFF
J: TRBJ2-7; length: 13; size: NA; D: TRBD1; V: TRBV29-1; DNA: TGCAGCGTCTTAAGGGACAGAAACTACGAGCAGTACTTC; CDR3: CSVLRDRNYEQYF
J: TRBJ2-1; length: 13; size: NA; D: NA; V: TRBV7-2; DNA: TGTGCCAGCAGCACGGGAAACCACAATGAGCAGTTCTTC; CDR3: CASSTGNHNEQFF
J: TRBJ2-7; length: 15; size: NA; D: NA; V: TRBV5-1; DNA: TGCGCCAGCAGCAGTACTGGGACTGTTGGCAACGAGCAGTACTTC; CDR3: CASSSTGTVGNEQYF
J: TRBJ2-1; length: 17; size: NA; D: TRBD2; V: TRBV25-1; DNA: TGTGCCAGCAGTGAATATACGGGACTAGCAAGCTACAATGAGCAGTTCTTC; CDR3: CASSEYTGLASYNEQFF